The clone carrying this T cell receptor (beta chain) appeared once. Sequencing used immunoSEQ multiplex PCR; TCRdb keeps in-frame clones, though not all of them. The sample includes under 300,000 clones, around nine tenths of them seen just once. V was shortened by 3 bases and J by 4 bases, with 6 bases between the two germline ends. The germline V gene encodes CDR1 KGHDR and CDR2 SFDVKD. This CDR3 region has 12 residues. Cohorts were assigned according to the clinical history that participants reported. Before being deemed recovered, Cohort 3 donors had two negative PCRs, clearance, or symptom resolution. This entry belongs to a study of blood T cell repertoires in COVID-19.

The chain links TRBV24-1 to TRBJ2-7; D not resolved. The sequencing input was PBMCs or T cells enriched from blood (not recorded which). This sequence was found in a woman in her late teens or twenties who had recovered from COVID-19. CDR3 in DNA: TGTGCCACCAGTGATCAGTTTTACGAGCAGTACTTC. This codes for CATSDQFYEQYF.